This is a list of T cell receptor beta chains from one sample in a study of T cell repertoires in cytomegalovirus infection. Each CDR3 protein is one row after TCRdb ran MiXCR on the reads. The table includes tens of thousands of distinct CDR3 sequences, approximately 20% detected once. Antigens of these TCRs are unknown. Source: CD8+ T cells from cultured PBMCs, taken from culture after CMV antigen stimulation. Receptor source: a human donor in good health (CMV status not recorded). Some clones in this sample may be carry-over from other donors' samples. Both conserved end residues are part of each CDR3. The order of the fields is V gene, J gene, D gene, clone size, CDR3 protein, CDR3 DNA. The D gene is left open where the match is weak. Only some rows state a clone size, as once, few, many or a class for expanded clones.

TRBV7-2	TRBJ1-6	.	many	CASSLESGQLDSPLHF	TGTGCCAGCAGCTTAGAGTCCGGACAGTTAGATTCACCCCTCCACTTT
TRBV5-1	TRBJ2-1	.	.	CASSWADPNNEQFF	TGCGCCAGCAGCTGGGCAGACCCGAACAATGAGCAGTTCTTC
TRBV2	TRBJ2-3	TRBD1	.	CASSEDALGQGRIDTQYF	TGTGCCAGCAGTGAAGATGCCCTCGGACAGGGAAGGATAGATACGCAGTATTTT
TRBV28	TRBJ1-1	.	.	CASSFNGGEAFF	TGTGCCAGCAGTTTTAACGGGGGAGAAGCTTTCTTT
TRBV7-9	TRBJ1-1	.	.	CASSPLPGRLDTEAFF	TGTGCCAGCAGCCCCCTTCCAGGGAGGCTCGACACTGAAGCTTTCTTT
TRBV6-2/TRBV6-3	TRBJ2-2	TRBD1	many	CASDRVIGYGELFF	TGTGCCAGCGACAGGGTAATTGGCTACGGGGAGCTGTTTTTT
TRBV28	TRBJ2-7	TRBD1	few	CASRTGDAYEQYF	TGTGCCAGCCGAACAGGGGACGCCTACGAGCAGTACTTC
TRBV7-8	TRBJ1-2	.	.	CASSLAGAGALFLYGYTF	TGTGCCAGCAGCTTAGCTGGGGCAGGTGCCCTATTCCTTTATGGCTACACCTTC
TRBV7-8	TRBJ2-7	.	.	CASSHGPPEQYF	TGTGCCAGCAGCCACGGACCTCCCGAGCAGTACTTC
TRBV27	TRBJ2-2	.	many	CASSFTFGGTGELFF	TGTGCCAGCAGTTTTACGTTCGGGGGTACCGGGGAGCTGTTTTTT
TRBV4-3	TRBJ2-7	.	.	CASSQTLDHKHEQYF	TGCGCCAGCAGCCAGACCCTAGACCATAAGCACGAGCAGTACTTC
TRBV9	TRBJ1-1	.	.	CASSVGDSLGLGAFF	TGTGCCAGCAGCGTAGGTGATAGTTTGGGACTTGGAGCTTTCTTT
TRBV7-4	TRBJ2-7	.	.	CASSWGQGTSF	.
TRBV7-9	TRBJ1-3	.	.	CASSLGNTIYF	TGTGCCAGCAGTTTGGGAAACACCATATATTTT
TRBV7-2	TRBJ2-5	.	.	CASSLTGSPSETQYF	TGTGCCAGCAGCCTGACGGGGAGCCCATCGGAGACCCAGTACTTC
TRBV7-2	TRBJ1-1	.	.	CASSLVDSGIEAFF	TGTGCCAGCAGCTTAGTAGACAGTGGCATTGAAGCTTTCTTT
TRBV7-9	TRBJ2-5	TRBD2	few	CASSTRLADQETQYF	TGTGCCAGCAGCACCCGACTAGCGGATCAGGAGACCCAGTACTTC
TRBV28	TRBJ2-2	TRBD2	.	CASRTEGLAGGRGTGELFF	TGTGCCAGCAGAACCGAGGGACTAGCGGGGGGTCGTGGGACCGGGGAGCTGTTTTTT
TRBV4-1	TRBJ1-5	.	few	CASSQGPEGRSNQPQHF	TGCGCCAGCAGCCAAGGACCCGAAGGTCGGAGCAATCAGCCCCAGCATTTT
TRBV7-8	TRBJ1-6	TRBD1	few	CASSLAGTAGNSPLHF	TGTGCCAGCAGCTTAGCGGGGACAGCGGGGAATTCACCCCTCCACTTT
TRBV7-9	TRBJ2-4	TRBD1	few	CASSSTGGNIQYF	TGTGCCAGCAGCTCGACAGGGGGAAACATTCAGTACTTC
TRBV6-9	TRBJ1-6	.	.	CASSFSWNNSPLHF	TGTGCCAGCAGTTTTTCGTGGAATAATTCACCCCTCCACTTT
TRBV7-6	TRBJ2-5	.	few	CASSLVWEEEQETQYF	TGTGCCAGCAGCTTAGTATGGGAGGAAGAACAAGAGACCCAGTACTTC
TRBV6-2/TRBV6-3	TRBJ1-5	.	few	CASSYQLESNQPQHF	TGTGCCAGCAGTTACCAACTCGAGAGCAATCAGCCCCAGCATTTT
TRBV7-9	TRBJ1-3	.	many	CASSLSGGRTGNTIYF	TGTGCCAGCAGCTTAAGTGGGGGGAGAACTGGAAACACCATATATTTT
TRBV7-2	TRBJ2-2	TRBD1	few	CASSRDRANTGELFF	TGTGCCAGCAGCCGCGACAGGGCGAACACCGGGGAGCTGTTTTTT
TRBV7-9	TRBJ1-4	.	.	CASSLLGGNEKLFF	TGTGCCAGCAGCTTATTAGGCGGAAATGAAAAACTGTTTTTT
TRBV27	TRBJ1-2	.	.	CASSLYMGENYGYTF	TGTGCCAGCAGTTTATATATGGGAGAGAACTATGGCTACACCTTC
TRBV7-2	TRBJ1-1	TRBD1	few	CASSQQGAAEAFF	TGTGCCAGCAGCCAGCAGGGGGCGGCTGAAGCTTTCTTT
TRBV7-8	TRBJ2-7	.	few	CASSSEGGGGEQYF	TGTGCCAGCAGCTCCGAGGGAGGAGGGGGCGAGCAGTACTTC
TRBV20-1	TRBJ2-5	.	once	CSARDPRSVQETQYF	TGCAGTGCTAGAGATCCACGGTCGGTTCAAGAGACCCAGTACTTC
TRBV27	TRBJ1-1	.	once	CASSTAGASSTEAFF	TGTGCCAGCAGTACCGCGGGGGCGTCGAGCACTGAAGCTTTCTTT
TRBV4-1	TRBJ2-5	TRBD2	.	CASSQDPSTSGGYQETQYF	TGCGCCAGCAGCCAAGATCCCTCGACTAGCGGGGGGTACCAAGAGACCCAGTACTTC
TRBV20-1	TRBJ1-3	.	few	CSARPFSGNTIYF	TGCAGTGCTAGACCCTTCTCTGGAAACACCATATATTTT
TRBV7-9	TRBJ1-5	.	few	CASQDSNQPQHF	TGTGCCAGCCAGGATAGCAATCAGCCCCAGCATTTT
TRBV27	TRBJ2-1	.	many	CASSPQRAYNEQFF	TGTGCCAGCAGTCCCCAAAGGGCGTACAATGAGCAGTTCTTC